The rows below give T cell receptor beta chains drawn from one sample of a study of control samples from healthy donors and cancer patients. Measured with immunoSEQ multiplex PCR; TCRdb has only the in-frame clones, and not every one. The data show 150,000 to 200,000 clones, roughly 89% seen once. The sequenced sample was blood. The receptors come from a woman in her fifties or sixties in good health. Each CDR3 is given with its conserved first and last residue. D genes are given only for firm matches. Clone size is not always given. Where it is, it says once, few, many or a class for expanded clones.

j_call v_call clone_size d_call cdr3_nt cdr3_aa
TRBJ2-2 TRBV7-9 NA TRBD2 TGTGCCAGCAGCCGAACTAGCGGGACGTCGAACACCGGGGAGCTGTTTTTT CASSRTSGTSNTGELFF
TRBJ1-2 TRBV7-9 once NA TGTGCCAGCAGCTTAGGAGGGGGCTATGGCTACACCTTC CASSLGGGYGYTF
TRBJ2-1 TRBV5-4 NA TRBD2 TGTGCCAGCAGCTTGGCCTCAAGCGGGGGCCTACTTGAGCAGTTCTTC CASSLASSGGLLEQFF
TRBJ1-6 TRBV13 NA TRBD1 TGTGCCAGCAGCACCTATTTCCTCCCGACAGGGGAAGGAGGATCACCCCTCCACTTT CASSTYFLPTGEGGSPLHF
TRBJ1-4 TRBV28 NA NA TGTGCCAGCAGTCCCCCGTTGGGGGGTAATGAAAAACTGTTTTTT CASSPPLGGNEKLFF
TRBJ2-7 TRBV5-1 few NA TGCGCCAGCAGCTTCTCTCCAACCTACGAGCAGTACTTC CASSFSPTYEQYF
TRBJ1-5 TRBV6-5 few NA TGTGCCAGCAGTCCCCTCAATGCCAATCAGCCCCAGCATTTT CASSPLNANQPQHF
TRBJ1-2 TRBV5-8 NA NA TGTGCCAGCAGCTTGGGGGGTTTCTATGGCTACACCTTC CASSLGGFYGYTF
TRBJ2-5 TRBV27 once TRBD2 TGTGCCAGCAGTCCTTTAGCGGGGGGGCCAGTAGAGACCCAGTACTTC CASSPLAGGPVETQYF
TRBJ1-2 TRBV6-2/TRBV6-3 NA NA TGTGCCAGCAGTTACTCACTTCTACAGCCCATGGATGGCTACACCTTC CASSYSLLQPMDGYTF
TRBJ2-5 TRBV19 NA TRBD2 TGTGCCAGTAGTATGGGTAGGGAGGGGACCCAGTACTTC CASSMGREGTQYF
TRBJ1-2 TRBV7-3 NA NA TGTGCCAGCAGCCCTGGGGGTGACTATGGCTACACCTTC CASSPGGDYGYTF
TRBJ1-1 TRBV25-1 NA NA TGTGCCAGCTCCGGCTACTTGAACACTGAAGCTTTCTTT CASSGYLNTEAFF
TRBJ1-5 TRBV3-1/TRBV3-2 NA NA TGTGCCAGCAGCCTTCGGGGGGGACGCAATCAGCCCCAGCATTTT CASSLRGGRNQPQHF
TRBJ1-4 TRBV18 NA TRBD1 TGTGCCAGCTCACCGGGACAGGGAGGAAAAGAAAAACTGTTTTTT CASSPGQGGKEKLFF